The 24 T cell receptor beta chains presented below share a single source sample, sequenced in a study of identical twins. Each CDR3 protein gets one entry after TCRdb re-called the 5' RACE reads with MiXCR. The sample has hundreds of thousands of distinct CDR3 sequences; 21% are singletons. The same data also went into a second study, on T cells expressing NK-cell markers.

What was sequenced was PBMCs. Every receptor here comes from a woman in her late teens or twenties in good health.

This clonotype appeared a few times. The V gene is TRBV20-1, the J gene TRBJ2-3; D possibly corresponds to TRBD1 (5 bases). The CDR3 extends over 15 amino acids. CDR1 is DFQATT, CDR2 SNEGSKA, per germline (reference sequence). With 3 bases removed from V and 2 bases from J, the gap between germline ends came to 15 bases. For the CDR3, the DNA is TGCAGTGCTAGTTCCTCAGGGCTGGTCACAGATACGCAGTATTTT. Its protein product is CSASSSGLVTDTQYF.

This clonotype was observed a few times. This chain uses TRBV11-2 with TRBJ2-1; TRBD2 aligns across 11 bases. Germline assignment: CDR1 SGHAT and CDR2 FQNNGV. The CDR3 consists of 17 residues. V gave up 0 bases and J gave up 4 bases; unmatched junction bases: 5. The chain's CDR3 is CASSLEASGRFYNEQFF. As DNA, the CDR3 is TGTGCCAGCAGCTTAGAGGCTAGCGGGAGGTTTTACAATGAGCAGTTCTTC.

This clonotype was seen a few times. One junction end disagrees with the germline gene, perhaps due to a read error. This chain links TRBV12-3 or TRBV12-4 with TRBJ2-1; 7 bases fit TRBD1. The CDR3 is 11 residues long. CDR3 region: CASSLGTGPVF. DNA for the CDR3: TGTGCCAGCAGTTTAGGGACAGGTCCCGTCTTC.

This rearrangement joins TRBV9 to TRBJ2-1; 7 nucleotides line up with TRBD1. The CDR3 sequence is 16 residues long. The V and J ends lost 0 bases and 0 bases, in that order; junction bases with no gene match: 3. Germline lookup yields CDR1 SGDLS and CDR2 YYNGEE. CDR3 sequence reads: CASSVAGGRSYNEQFF. CDR3 DNA sequence: TGTGCCAGCAGCGTAGCAGGGGGACGCTCCTACAATGAGCAGTTCTTC. The variable domain in full, completed from reference TRBV9 and TRBJ2-1, reads DSGVTQTPKHLITATGQRVTLRCSPRSGDLSVYWYQQSLDQGLQFLIQYYNGEERAKGNILERFSAQQFPDLHSELNLSSLELGDSALYFCASSVAGGRSYNEQFFGPGTRLTVL.

V and J are TRBV4-3 and TRBJ2-3; D may be TRBD1 (6 bases). From germline, CDR1 is LGHNA and CDR2 YSLEER. Trimming removed 0 bases at V and 0 bases at J, with 19 bases between. The CDR3 has 19 amino acids. CDR3 protein: CASSQDRFRTVTSTDTQYF. In DNA form, the CDR3 reads TGCGCCAGCAGCCAAGATCGGTTCAGGACAGTTACCAGCACAGATACGCAGTATTTT.

This clonotype has just a few counts. V usage is TRBV11-3 and J usage is TRBJ2-2; no clear D. The CDR3 extends over 14 amino acids. The V and J ends lost 5 bases and 4 bases respectively, with 11 bases between them. Per the germline V gene, CDR1 is SGHNT and CDR2 is YENEEA. The CDR3 nucleotides are TGTGCCAGCAGCCGAAGCTATAGCACCGGGGAGCTGTTTTTT. It yields the protein CASSRSYSTGELFF.

This clonotype was observed a few times. V gene TRBV7-2 combines with J gene TRBJ2-3, with 9 bases matching TRBD2. The germline V gene has CDR1 SGHTA and CDR2 FQGNSA. CDR3 size: 16 residues. The trim removed 1 base at V and 5 bases at J, leaving 7 bases unmatched. CDR3 in amino acids: CASSLVISGGGDTQYF. CDR3 DNA sequence: TGTGCCAGCAGCTTAGTGATTAGCGGGGGCGGAGATACGCAGTATTTT. Filled out from reference TRBV7-2 and TRBJ2-3, the complete variable domain reads GAGVSQSPSNKVTEKGKDVELRCDPISGHTALYWYRQSLGQGLEFLIYFQGNSAPDKSGLPSDRFSAERTGGSVSTLTIQRTQQEDSAVYLCASSLVISGGGDTQYFGPGTRLTVL.

The chain carries TRBV12-3 or TRBV12-4 and TRBJ1-3, with D unclear. The CDR3 length is 15 residues. With 2 bases removed from V and 0 bases from J, the gap between germline ends came to 8 bases. CDR3 loop: CASSLSPNSGNTIYF. The CDR3 bases are TGTGCCAGCAGTTTAAGCCCCAACTCTGGAAACACCATATATTTT.

The chain links TRBV12-3 or TRBV12-4 to TRBJ1-1; the D is unclear. The CDR3 has 12 amino acids. Trimming cost V 3 bases and J 4 bases, with 6 bases left between them. The CDR3 is CASSFSPTEAFF. The CDR3, as DNA: TGTGCCAGCAGTTTCTCTCCCACTGAAGCTTTCTTT.

Only a few counts were recorded for this clonotype. The rearrangement uses TRBV28 and TRBJ2-1; D may be TRBD2 (7 bases). Trimming cost V 6 bases and J 2 bases, with 14 bases left between them. Germline assignment: CDR1 MDHEN and CDR2 SYDVKM. The CDR3 length is 15 residues. CDR3 DNA sequence: TGTGCCAGCAGCCGGAGGGGGGGCGCCTACAATGAGCAGTTCTTC. Protein: CASSRRGGAYNEQFF.

This clonotype appeared a few times. The chain combines TRBV24-1 with TRBJ2-2; D uncertain. V lost 2 bases and J lost 0, with 9 bases in between. The CDR3 has 16 residues. Germline values: CDR1 KGHDR, CDR2 SFDVKD. The CDR3 loop reads CATSDSTAPNTGELFF. CDR3 coding DNA: TGTGCCACCAGTGATTCGACGGCCCCGAACACCGGGGAGCTGTTTTTT.

This clonotype was seen a handful of times. The V and J genes are TRBV12-3 or TRBV12-4 and TRBJ2-4, with D uncertain. V gave up 3 bases and J gave up 4 bases, with 7 bases separating them. This CDR3 comprises 13 residues. The CDR3 sequence: CASSFYSKNIQYF. CDR3 nucleotides: TGTGCCAGCAGTTTTTACAGTAAAAACATTCAGTACTTC.

This clonotype came up many times. V is TRBV4-2 and J is TRBJ1-1; D is undetermined. The CDR3 contains 14 residues. Looked up from germline, CDR1 is LGHNA and CDR2 is YNFKEQ. Trimming shortened V by 1 base and J by 5 bases, and 11 bases separated the two germline ends. The CDR3 sequence is CASSQGTHVTEAFF. CDR3 DNA: TGTGCCAGCAGCCAAGGGACGCACGTAACTGAAGCTTTCTTT.

The J gene is TRBJ2-3, the V gene TRBV5-5; 9 bases agree with TRBD1. The CDR3 is made up of 15 amino acids. CDR1 is SGHKS and CDR2 is YYEKEE in the germline V gene (reference sequence). V dropped 4 bases and J dropped 3; count of bases not matched to a gene: 6. CDR3 amino acids: CASSAQGARTDTQYF. CDR3 nucleotides: TGTGCCAGCAGCGCACAGGGGGCGCGGACAGATACGCAGTATTTT.

The chain uses TRBV12-3 or TRBV12-4 and TRBJ1-2; D is perhaps TRBD1 (5 bases). The CDR3 sequence is 14 residues long. V was cut by 7 bases and J by 7 bases, with 19 bases left in between. The CDR3 DNA reads as TGTGCCAGCACCCCGGTCGGGGGGGAAGGTGGCTACACCTTC. Its protein is CASTPVGGEGGYTF.

The chain couples TRBV2 to TRBJ2-3; 14 bases align to TRBD2. V shed 6 bases, J shed 4 bases, and the junction held 3 bases outside the gene matches. The CDR3 consists of 15 residues. Germline V gives CDR1 SNHLY, CDR2 FYNNEI. This chain's CDR3 is CASRGLAGAPDTQYF. The CDR3, as DNA: TGTGCCAGCAGGGGACTAGCGGGAGCACCAGATACGCAGTATTTT.

The chain has TRBV6-5 and TRBJ1-2, with D possibly TRBD1 on 5 matching bases. Trimming shortened V by 0 bases and J by 4 bases, and 12 bases separated the two germline ends. The V gene's germline CDR1 is MNHEY and CDR2 SVGAGI. The CDR3 is 15 amino acids. CDR3 sequence reads: CASSYSGADLYGYTF. Here the CDR3 DNA reads TGTGCCAGCAGTTACTCCGGGGCGGACCTCTATGGCTACACCTTC.

This clonotype came up a few times. This chain uses TRBV20-1 with TRBJ2-3, with TRBD1 as a possible D gene (6 bases). Between the trimmed V and J ends, which lost 2 bases and 1 base, there was a span of 10 bases. The CDR3 contains 14 residues. Per germline, CDR1 DFQATT and CDR2 SNEGSKA (reference sequence). CDR3 DNA sequence: TGCAGTGCTAGATCCTACAGGGGCACAGATACGCAGTATTTT. Amino acids: CSARSYRGTDTQYF.

In this sample, this clonotype turned up a few times. V gene TRBV20-1 combines with J gene TRBJ1-1, with D maybe TRBD1 (5 bases). Germline CDR1 DFQATT, CDR2 SNEGSKA (reference sequence). This CDR3 is 17 amino acids long. V was cut by 0 bases and J by 1 base, with 18 bases left in between. In DNA form, the CDR3 reads TGCAGTGCTAGAGAGGTCCGAAACAGGAGGCAGAACACTGAAGCTTTCTTT. It translates to CSAREVRNRRQNTEAFF.

The chain is built from TRBV20-1 and TRBJ2-1; D might be TRBD1 or TRBD2, each matching 6 bases. V was cut by 3 bases and J by 8 bases, with 14 bases left in between. Germline V gene data show CDR1 as DFQATT and CDR2 as SNEGSKA (reference sequence). The CDR3 covers 13 residues. CDR3 bases: TGCAGTGCTAGTGGGGGGCGGCCCGATGAGCAGTTCTTC. This gives the protein CSASGGRPDEQFF.

J is TRBJ1-5 and V is TRBV25-1; the D is unclear. Germline lookup yields CDR1 MGHDK and CDR2 SYGVNS. Trimming took off 4 bases at V and 3 bases at J, with 13 bases between the two ends. CDR3 length equals 15 residues. CDR3 in DNA: TGTGCCAGCAGTGGGGCAGGACCTCACAATCAGCCCCAGCATTTT. This gives the protein CASSGAGPHNQPQHF.

The genes are TRBV28 and TRBJ2-5; no clear D gene. Trimming left V 4 bases short and J 3 bases short, with 9 bases between. The CDR3 is 13 amino acids. Germline-derived CDR1 and CDR2 are MDHEN and SYDVKM. The CDR3 here is CASSSRWEETQYF. Written as DNA, the CDR3 is TGTGCCAGCAGTTCTAGATGGGAAGAGACCCAGTACTTC. Using reference TRBV28 and TRBJ2-5 for the parts outside the CDR3, the full variable domain is DVKVTQSSRYLVKRTGEKVFLECVQDMDHENMFWYRQDPGLGLRLIYFSYDVKMKEKGDIPEGYSVSREKKERFSLILESASTNQTSMYLCASSSRWEETQYFGPGTRLLVL.

This clonotype was counted only a few times. V usage is TRBV6-2 or TRBV6-3 and J usage is TRBJ1-1, with D maybe TRBD1 (5 bases). CDR3 length equals 13 residues. Germline V gene sequence: CDR1 MNHEY, CDR2 SVGEGT. The V end lost 6 bases, the J end lost 6 bases, and 14 bases lay between the germline ends. DNA for the CDR3: TGTGCCAGCAGCCTACCGTTGGGGGCTGAAGCTTTCTTT. Protein: CASSLPLGAEAFF.

J is TRBJ2-1 and V is TRBV12-3 or TRBV12-4; possibly TRBD1 or TRBD2 for D (5 bases each). The germline V and J ends were trimmed by 6 bases and 6 bases, with 18 bases remaining between them. CDR3 length: 15 residues. CDR3 sequence (DNA): TGTGCCAGCAGCCCCCGGGCCTTCGGGACCAATGAGCAGTTCTTC. Residues: CASSPRAFGTNEQFF.